This T cell receptor beta chain derives from a study of CD8 T cells in Susac syndrome. Random hexamers were used to reverse transcribe 0.5 to 1 ug of RNA. TCRdb reprocessed the immunoSEQ multiplex PCR reads via MiXCR and lists one record per CDR3 protein. Altogether more than 150,000 distinct CDR3 sequences are present, about 91% being singletons, with the ten largest covering around 0.075%. The V end lost 6 bases, the J end lost 12 bases, and 14 bases lay between the germline ends. Germline values: CDR1 DFQATT, CDR2 SNEGSKA (reference sequence). The CDR3 loop spans 10 amino acids. The V call is TRBV20-1, the J call TRBJ1-2; the D is unclear. Sample: CD4+ T cells from PBMCs. The receptor was isolated from a human donor in good health. The DNA for the CDR3 is TGCAGTGCCCCTCGGGATACCGACACCTTC. It codes for CSAPRDTDTF.